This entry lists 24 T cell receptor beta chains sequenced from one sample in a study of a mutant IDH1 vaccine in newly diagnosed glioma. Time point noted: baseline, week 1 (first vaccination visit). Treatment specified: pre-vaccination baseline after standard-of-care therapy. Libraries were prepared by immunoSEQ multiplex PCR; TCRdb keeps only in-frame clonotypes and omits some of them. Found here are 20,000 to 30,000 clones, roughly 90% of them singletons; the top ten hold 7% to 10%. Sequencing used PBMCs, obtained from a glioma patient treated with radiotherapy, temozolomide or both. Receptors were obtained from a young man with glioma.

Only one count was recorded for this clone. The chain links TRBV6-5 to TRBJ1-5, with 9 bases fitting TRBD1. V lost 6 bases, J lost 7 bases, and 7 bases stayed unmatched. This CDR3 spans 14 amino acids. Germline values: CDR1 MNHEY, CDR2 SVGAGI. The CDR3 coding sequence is TGTGCCAGCAGGGGACAGGGATTCGAACAGCCCCAGCATTTT. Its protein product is CASRGQGFEQPQHF.

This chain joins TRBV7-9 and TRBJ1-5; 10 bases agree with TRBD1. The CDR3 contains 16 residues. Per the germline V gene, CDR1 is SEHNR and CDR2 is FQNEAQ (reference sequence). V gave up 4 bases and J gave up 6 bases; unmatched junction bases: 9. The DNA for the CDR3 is TGTGCCAGCAGCTCGTCGGACAGGGGGGAAAGTCAGCCCCAGCATTTT. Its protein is CASSSSDRGESQPQHF.

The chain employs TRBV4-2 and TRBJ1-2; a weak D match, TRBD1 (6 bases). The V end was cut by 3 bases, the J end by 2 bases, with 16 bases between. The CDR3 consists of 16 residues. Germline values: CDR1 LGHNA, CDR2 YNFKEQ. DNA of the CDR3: TGTGCCAGCAGCCACGCCGAGGGGAGGGGGAACTATGGCTACACCTTC. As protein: CASSHAEGRGNYGYTF.

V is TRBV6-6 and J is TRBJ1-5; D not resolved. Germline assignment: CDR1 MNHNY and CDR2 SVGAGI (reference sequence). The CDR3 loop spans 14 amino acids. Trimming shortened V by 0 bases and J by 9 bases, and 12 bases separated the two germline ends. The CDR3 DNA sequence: TGTGCCAGCAGTTACTCGGAAAGTGGAGGGCCCCAGCATTTT. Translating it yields CASSYSESGGPQHF.

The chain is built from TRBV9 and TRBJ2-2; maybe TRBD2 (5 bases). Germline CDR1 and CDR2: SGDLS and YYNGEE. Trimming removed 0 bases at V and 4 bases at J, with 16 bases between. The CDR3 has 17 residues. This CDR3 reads CASSVGLGSVSTGELFF. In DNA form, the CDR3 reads TGTGCCAGCAGCGTAGGGTTGGGTAGCGTGAGCACCGGGGAGCTGTTTTTT.

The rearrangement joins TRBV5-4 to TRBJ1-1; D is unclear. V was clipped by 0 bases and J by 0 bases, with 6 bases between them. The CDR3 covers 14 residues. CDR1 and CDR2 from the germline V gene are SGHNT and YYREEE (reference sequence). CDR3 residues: CASSLGGLNTEAFF. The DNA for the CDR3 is TGTGCCAGCAGCTTGGGGGGATTGAACACTGAAGCTTTCTTT.

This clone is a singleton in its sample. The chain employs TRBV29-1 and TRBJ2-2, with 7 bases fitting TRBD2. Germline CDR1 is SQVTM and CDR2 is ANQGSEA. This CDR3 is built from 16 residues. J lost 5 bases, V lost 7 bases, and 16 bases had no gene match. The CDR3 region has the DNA TGCAGCGCTGCCCAGAGGGCGGGAGCGGAAACCGGGGAGCTGTTTTTT. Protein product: CSAAQRAGAETGELFF.

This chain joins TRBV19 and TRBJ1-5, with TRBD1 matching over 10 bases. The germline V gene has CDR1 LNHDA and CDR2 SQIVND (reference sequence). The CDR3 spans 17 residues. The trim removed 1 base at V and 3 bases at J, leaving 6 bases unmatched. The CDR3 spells CASSIGGQGYDNQPQHF. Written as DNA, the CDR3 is TGTGCCAGTAGTATAGGGGGACAGGGGTACGACAATCAGCCCCAGCATTTT.

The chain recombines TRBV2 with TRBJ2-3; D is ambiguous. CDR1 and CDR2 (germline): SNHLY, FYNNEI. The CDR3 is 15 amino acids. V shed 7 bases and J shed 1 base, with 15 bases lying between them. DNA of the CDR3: TGTGCCAGCACAAAAGACGTGTTCGGCACAGATACGCAGTATTTT. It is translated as CASTKDVFGTDTQYF.

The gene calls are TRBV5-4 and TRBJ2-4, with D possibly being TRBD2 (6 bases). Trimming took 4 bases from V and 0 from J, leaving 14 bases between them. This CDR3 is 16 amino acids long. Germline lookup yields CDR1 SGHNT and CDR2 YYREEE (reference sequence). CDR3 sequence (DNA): TGTGCCAGCAGCCCCGGGGACTCCCTAGCCAAAAACATTCAGTACTTC. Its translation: CASSPGDSLAKNIQYF.

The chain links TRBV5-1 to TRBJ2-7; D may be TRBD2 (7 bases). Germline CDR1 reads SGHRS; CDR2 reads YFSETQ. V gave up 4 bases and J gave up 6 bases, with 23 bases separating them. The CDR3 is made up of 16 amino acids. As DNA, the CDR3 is TGCGCCAGCAGCCGCAGGGGACGGAGCGGGACGTCCGAGCAGTACTTC. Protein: CASSRRGRSGTSEQYF.

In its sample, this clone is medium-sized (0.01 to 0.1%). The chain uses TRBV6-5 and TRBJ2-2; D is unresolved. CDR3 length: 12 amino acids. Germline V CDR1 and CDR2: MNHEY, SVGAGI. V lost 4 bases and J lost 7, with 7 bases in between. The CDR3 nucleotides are TGTGCCAGCAGTTTCAGTAACGGGGAGCTGTTTTTT. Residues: CASSFSNGELFF.

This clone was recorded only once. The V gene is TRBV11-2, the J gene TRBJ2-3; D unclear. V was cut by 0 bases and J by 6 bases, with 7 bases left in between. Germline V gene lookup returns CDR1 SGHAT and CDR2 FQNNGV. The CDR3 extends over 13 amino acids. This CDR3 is CASSLETLDTQYF. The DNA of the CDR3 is TGTGCCAGCAGCTTAGAAACCCTGGATACGCAGTATTTT.

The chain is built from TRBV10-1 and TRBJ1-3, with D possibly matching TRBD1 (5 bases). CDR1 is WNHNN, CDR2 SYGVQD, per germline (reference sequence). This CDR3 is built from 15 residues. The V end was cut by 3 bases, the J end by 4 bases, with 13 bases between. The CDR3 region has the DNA TGCGCCAGCAGTGACCTGGCAGGGTACGGAAACACCATATATTTT. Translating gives CASSDLAGYGNTIYF.

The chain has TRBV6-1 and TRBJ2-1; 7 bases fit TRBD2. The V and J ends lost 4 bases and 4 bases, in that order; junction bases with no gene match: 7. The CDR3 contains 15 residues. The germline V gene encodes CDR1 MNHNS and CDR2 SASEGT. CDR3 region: CASSVERDHYNEQFF. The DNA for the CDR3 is TGTGCCAGCAGTGTAGAGCGGGACCATTACAATGAGCAGTTCTTC.

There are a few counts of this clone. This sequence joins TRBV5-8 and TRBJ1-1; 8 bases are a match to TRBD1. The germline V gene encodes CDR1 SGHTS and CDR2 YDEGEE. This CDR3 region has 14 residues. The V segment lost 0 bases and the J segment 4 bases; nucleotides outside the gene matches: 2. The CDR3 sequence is CASSLGQGSTEAFF. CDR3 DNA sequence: TGTGCCAGCAGCTTGGGACAGGGGAGCACTGAAGCTTTCTTT.

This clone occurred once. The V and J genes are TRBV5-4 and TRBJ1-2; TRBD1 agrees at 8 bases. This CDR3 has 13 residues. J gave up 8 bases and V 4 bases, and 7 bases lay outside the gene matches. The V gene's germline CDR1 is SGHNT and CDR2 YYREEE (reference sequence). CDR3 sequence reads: CASSEDRVRGYTF. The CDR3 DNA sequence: TGTGCCAGCAGCGAGGACAGGGTGAGGGGCTACACCTTC. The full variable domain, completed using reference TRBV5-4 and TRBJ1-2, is ETGVTQSPTHLIKTRGQQVTLRCSSQSGHNTVSWYQQALGQGPQFIFQYYREEENGRGNFPPRFSGLQFPNYSSELNVNALELDDSALYLCASSEDRVRGYTFGSGTRLTVV.

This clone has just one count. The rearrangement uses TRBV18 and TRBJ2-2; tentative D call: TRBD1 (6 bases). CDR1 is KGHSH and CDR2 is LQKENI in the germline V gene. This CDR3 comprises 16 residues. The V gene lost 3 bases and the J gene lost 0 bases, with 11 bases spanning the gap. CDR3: CASSPFGGANTGELFF. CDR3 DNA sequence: TGTGCCAGCTCACCTTTTGGGGGCGCGAACACCGGGGAGCTGTTTTTT.

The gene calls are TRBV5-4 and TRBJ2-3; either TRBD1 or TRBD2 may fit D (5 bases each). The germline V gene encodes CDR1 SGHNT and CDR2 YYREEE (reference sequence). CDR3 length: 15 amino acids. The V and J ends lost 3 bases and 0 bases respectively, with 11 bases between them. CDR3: CASSSGQSSTDTQYF. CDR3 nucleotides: TGTGCCAGCAGCTCGGGGCAGAGTAGCACAGATACGCAGTATTTT.

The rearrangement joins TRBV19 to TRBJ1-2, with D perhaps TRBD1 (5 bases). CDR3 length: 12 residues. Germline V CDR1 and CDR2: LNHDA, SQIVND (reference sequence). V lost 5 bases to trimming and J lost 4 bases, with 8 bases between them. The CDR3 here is CASSLTAYGYTF. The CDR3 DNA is TGTGCCAGTAGTTTGACAGCCTATGGCTACACCTTC.

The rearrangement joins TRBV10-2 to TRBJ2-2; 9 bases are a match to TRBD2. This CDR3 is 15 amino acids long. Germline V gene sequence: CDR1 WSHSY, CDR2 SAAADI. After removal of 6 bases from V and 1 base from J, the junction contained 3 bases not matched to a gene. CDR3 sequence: CASSPTSGNTGELFF. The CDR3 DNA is TGCGCCAGCAGCCCGACTAGCGGGAACACCGGGGAGCTGTTTTTT.

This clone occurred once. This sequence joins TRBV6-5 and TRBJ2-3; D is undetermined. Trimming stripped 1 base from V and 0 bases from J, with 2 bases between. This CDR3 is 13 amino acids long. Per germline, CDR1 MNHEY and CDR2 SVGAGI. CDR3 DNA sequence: TGTGCCAGCAGTTACTATAGCACAGATACGCAGTATTTT. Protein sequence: CASSYYSTDTQYF.

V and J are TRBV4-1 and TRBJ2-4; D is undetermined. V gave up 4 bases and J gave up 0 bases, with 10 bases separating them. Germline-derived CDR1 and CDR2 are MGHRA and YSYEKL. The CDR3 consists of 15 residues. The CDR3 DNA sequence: TGCGCCAGCAGCCCCATCCCCTTAGCCAAAAACATTCAGTACTTC. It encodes CASSPIPLAKNIQYF.

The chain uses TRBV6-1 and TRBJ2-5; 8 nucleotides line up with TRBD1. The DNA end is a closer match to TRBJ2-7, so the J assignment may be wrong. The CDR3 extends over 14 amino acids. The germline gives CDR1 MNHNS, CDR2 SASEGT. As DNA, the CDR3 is TGTGCCAGCACCCCCGGGACAGGCGACTACGAGCAGTACTTC. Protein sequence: CASTPGTGDYEQYF.